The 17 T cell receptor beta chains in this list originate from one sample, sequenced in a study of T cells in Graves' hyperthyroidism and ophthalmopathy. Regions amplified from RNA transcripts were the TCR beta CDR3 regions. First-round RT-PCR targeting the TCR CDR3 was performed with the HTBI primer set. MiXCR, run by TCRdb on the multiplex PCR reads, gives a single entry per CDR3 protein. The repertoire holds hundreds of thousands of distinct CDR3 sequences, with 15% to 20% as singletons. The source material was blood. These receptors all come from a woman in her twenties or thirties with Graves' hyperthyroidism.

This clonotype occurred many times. The CDR3: CASSPNTIPDEQFF. The CDR3 nucleotides are TGTGCCAGCAGCCCCAACACGATTCCAGATGAGCAGTTCTTC. V gene TRBV11-2 combines with J gene TRBJ2-1; D is uncertain. The CDR3 is made up of 14 amino acids. Germline V gene sequence: CDR1 SGHAT, CDR2 FQNNGV. V shed 5 bases and J shed 8 bases, with 16 bases lying between them.

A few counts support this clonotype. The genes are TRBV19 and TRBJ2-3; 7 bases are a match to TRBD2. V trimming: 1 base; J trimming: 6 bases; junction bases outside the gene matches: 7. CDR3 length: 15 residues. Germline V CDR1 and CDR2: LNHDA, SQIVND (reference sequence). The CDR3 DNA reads TGTGCCAGTAGTATAGGGGCGGGAGCCCCGGATACGCAGTATTTT. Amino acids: CASSIGAGAPDTQYF.

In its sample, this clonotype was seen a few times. Here the CDR3 reads CASSPWMGSTGELFF. In DNA, the CDR3 is TGTGCCAGCAGCCCATGGATGGGGAGCACCGGGGAGCTGTTTTTT. The chain recombines TRBV12-3 or TRBV12-4 with TRBJ2-2; possibly TRBD2 for D (5 bases). The germline V and J ends were trimmed by 6 bases and 4 bases, with 15 bases remaining between them. The CDR3 totals 15 residues.

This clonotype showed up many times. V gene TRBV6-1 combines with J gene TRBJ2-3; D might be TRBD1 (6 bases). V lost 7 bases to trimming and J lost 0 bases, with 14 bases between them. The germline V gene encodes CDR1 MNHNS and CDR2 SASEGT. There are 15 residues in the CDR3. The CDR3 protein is CASIKRQASTDTQYF. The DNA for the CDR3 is TGTGCCAGCATAAAAAGACAGGCTAGCACAGATACGCAGTATTTT.

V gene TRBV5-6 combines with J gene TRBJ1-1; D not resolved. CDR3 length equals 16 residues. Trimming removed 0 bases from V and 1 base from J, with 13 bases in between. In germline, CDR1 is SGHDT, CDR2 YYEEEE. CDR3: CASSLEVGQSNTEAFF. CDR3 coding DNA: TGTGCCAGCAGCTTGGAAGTAGGGCAGTCGAACACTGAAGCTTTCTTT. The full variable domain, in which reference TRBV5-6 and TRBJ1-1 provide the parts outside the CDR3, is DAGVTQSPTHLIKTRGQQVTLRCSPKSGHDTVSWYQQALGQGPQFIFQYYEEEERQRGNFPDRFSGHQFPNYSSELNVNALLLGDSALYLCASSLEVGQSNTEAFFGQGTRLTVV.

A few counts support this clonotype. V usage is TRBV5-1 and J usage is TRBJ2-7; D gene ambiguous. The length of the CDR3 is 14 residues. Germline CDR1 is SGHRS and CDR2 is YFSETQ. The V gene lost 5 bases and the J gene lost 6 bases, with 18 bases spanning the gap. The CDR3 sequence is CASSFVGQVGEQYF. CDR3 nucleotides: TGCGCCAGCAGTTTTGTTGGCCAAGTGGGCGAGCAGTACTTC.

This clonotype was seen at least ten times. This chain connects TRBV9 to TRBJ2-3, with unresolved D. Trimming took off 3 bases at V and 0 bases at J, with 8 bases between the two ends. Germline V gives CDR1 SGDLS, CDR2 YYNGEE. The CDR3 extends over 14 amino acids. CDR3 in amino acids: CASSAQVSTDTQYF. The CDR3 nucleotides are TGTGCCAGCAGCGCGCAAGTTAGCACAGATACGCAGTATTTT.

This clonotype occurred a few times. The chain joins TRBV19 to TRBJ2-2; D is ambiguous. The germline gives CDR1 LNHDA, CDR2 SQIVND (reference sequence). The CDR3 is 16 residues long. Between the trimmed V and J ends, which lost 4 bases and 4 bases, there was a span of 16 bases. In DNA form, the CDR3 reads TGTGCCAGTAGTACAAGGACCCGGGCTTTCACCGGGGAGCTGTTTTTT. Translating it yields CASSTRTRAFTGELFF.

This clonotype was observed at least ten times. CDR3 protein: CSARVNPGHMNTEAFF. Here the CDR3 DNA reads TGCAGTGCTAGAGTTAACCCGGGACACATGAACACTGAAGCTTTCTTT. V is TRBV20-1 and J is TRBJ1-1; tentatively, D is TRBD1 (6 bases). The CDR3 extends over 16 amino acids. The germline CDR1 and CDR2 sequences are DFQATT and SNEGSKA (reference sequence). The germline V and J ends were trimmed by 1 base and 0 bases, with 15 bases remaining between them.

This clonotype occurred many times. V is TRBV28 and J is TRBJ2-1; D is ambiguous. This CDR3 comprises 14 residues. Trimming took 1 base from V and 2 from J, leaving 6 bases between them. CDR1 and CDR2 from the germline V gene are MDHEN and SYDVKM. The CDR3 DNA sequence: TGTGCCAGCAGTTTATTGGGTACCTACAATGAGCAGTTCTTC. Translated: CASSLLGTYNEQFF.

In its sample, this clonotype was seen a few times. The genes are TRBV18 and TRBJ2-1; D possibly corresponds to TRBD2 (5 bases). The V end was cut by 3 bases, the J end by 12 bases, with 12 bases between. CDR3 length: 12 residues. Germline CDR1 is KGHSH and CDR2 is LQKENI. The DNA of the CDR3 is TGTGCCAGCTCACCTTACCGGGGTGGGCAGTTCTTC. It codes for CASSPYRGGQFF.

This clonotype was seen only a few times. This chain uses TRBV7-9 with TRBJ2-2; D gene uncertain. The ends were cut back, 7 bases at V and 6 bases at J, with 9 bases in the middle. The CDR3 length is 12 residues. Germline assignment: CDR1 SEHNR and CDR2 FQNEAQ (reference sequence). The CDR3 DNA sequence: TGTGCCAGCATTTCTCTGTCCGGGGAGCTGTTTTTT. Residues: CASISLSGELFF.

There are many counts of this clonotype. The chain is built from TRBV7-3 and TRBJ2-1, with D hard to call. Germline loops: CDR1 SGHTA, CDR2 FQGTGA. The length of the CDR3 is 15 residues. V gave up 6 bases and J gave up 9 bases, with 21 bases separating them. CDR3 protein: CASRYGPGRSGEQFF. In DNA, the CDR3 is TGTGCCAGCAGGTATGGGCCCGGAAGAAGTGGTGAGCAGTTCTTC.

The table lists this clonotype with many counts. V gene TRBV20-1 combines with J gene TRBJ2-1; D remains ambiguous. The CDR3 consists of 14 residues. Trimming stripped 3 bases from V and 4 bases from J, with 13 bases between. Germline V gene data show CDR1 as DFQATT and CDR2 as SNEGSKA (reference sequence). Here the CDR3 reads CSASEVGLYNEQFF. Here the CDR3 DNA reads TGCAGTGCTAGTGAGGTTGGTCTTTACAATGAGCAGTTCTTC.

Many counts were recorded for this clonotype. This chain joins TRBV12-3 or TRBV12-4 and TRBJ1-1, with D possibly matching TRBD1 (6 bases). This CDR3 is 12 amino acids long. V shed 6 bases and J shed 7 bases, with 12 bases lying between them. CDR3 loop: CASRSGTLEAFF. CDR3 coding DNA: TGTGCCAGCAGATCCGGGACACTTGAAGCTTTCTTT.

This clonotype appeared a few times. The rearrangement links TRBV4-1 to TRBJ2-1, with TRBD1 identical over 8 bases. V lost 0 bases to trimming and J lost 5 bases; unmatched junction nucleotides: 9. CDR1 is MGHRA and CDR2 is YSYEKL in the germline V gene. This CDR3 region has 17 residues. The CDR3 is CASSQESQGAGNNEQFF. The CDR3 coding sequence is TGCGCCAGCAGCCAAGAAAGTCAGGGGGCGGGAAACAATGAGCAGTTCTTC.

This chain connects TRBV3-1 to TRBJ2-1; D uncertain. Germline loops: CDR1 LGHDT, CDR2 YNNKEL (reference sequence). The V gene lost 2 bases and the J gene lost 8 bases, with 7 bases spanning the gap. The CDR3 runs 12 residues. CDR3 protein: CASSQSRDEQFF. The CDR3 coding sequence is TGTGCCAGCAGCCAATCTCGCGATGAGCAGTTCTTC.